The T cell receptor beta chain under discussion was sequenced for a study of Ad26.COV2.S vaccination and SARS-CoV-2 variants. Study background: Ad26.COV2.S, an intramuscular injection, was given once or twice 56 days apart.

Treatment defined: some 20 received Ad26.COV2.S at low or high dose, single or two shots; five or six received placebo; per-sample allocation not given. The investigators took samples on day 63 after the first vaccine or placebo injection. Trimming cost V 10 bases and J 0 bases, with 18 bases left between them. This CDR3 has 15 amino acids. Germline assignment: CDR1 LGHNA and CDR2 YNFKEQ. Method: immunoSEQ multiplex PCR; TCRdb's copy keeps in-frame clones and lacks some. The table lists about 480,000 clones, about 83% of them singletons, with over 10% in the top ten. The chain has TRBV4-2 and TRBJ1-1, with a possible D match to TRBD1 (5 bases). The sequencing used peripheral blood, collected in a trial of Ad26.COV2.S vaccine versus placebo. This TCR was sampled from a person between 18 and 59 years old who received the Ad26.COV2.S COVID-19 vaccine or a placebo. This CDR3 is CATRRITGLNTEAFF. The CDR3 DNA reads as TGTGCCACCCGACGTATTACAGGCCTGAACACTGAAGCTTTCTTT.